This T cell receptor (beta chain) was sequenced during a study of T-cell reconstitution after alpha-beta-depleted transplantation in children. Study-wide results and limits: Reports say that about two months after transplant, the alpha-beta T cells came out of several hundred graft clones that had expanded.

The TCRbeta library was prepared with unique molecular identifiers. In TCRdb, the PCR reads were re-called with MiXCR into one record per CDR3 protein. The table shows 500,000 to 650,000 distinct CDR3 sequences, with 13% occurring only once. This clonotype appeared a few times. The antigen is undetermined. The sample in question was PBMCs, mostly from graft donor cells, obtained 360 days after TCRalphabeta/CD19-depleted stem cell transplant. The TCR sequence derives from a male patient between 5 and 17 years old who had a stem cell transplant for acute myeloid leukemia, so the T cells may come from the graft donor.

The CDR3 here is CASSSPGRGQETQYF. In DNA form, the CDR3 reads TGTGCCAGCAGCTCCCCGGGACGGGGGCAAGAGACCCAGTACTTC. The rearrangement uses TRBV7-2 and TRBJ2-5, with D possibly being TRBD2 (6 bases). This CDR3 comprises 15 residues. V was shortened by 4 bases and J by 2 bases, with 14 bases between the two germline ends. Per the germline V gene, CDR1 is SGHTA and CDR2 is FQGNSA.